The clone carrying this TCR beta chain appeared many times. Its specificity is unknown. This entry comes from a study of T cells in Graves' hyperthyroidism and ophthalmopathy. TCR beta CDR3 region amplification was performed from RNA transcripts. HTBI primers were employed in a first-round RT-PCR of the TCR CDR3. In TCRdb, the multiplex PCR reads were re-called with MiXCR into one record per CDR3 protein. The data show roughly 570,000 distinct CDR3 sequences, 15% to 17% seen once. Study-level results: Ophthalmopathy got predicted by the model a median around 6.6 months before its onset. Classification by a 13 V-J model distinguished ophthalmopathy from stable hyperthyroidism.

Germline V CDR1 and CDR2: KGHSH, LQKENI. The CDR3 runs to 14 residues. V gave up 8 bases and J gave up 2 bases; unmatched junction bases: 6. The receptor was isolated from a woman younger than 45 with Graves' hyperthyroidism. Source material: blood. The genes are TRBV18 and TRBJ2-7, with TRBD1 matching over 10 bases. CDR3 protein: CASQLDRGTYEQYF. Written as DNA, the CDR3 is TGTGCCAGCCAACTGGACAGGGGGACCTACGAGCAGTACTTC.